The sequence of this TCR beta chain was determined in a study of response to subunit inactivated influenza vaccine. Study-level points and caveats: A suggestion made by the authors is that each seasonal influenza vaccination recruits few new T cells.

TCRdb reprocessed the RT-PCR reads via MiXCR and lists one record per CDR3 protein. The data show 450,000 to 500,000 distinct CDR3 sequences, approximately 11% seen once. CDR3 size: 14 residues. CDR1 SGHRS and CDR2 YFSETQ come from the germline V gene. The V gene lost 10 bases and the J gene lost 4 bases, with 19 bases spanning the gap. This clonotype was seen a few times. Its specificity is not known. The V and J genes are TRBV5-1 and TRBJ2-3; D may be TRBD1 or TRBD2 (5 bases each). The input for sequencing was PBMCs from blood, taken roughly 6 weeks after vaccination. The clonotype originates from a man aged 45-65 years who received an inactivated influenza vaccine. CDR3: CAGGAGGPADTQYF. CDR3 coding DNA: TGCGCCGGTGGGGCGGGCGGGCCAGCAGATACGCAGTATTTT.